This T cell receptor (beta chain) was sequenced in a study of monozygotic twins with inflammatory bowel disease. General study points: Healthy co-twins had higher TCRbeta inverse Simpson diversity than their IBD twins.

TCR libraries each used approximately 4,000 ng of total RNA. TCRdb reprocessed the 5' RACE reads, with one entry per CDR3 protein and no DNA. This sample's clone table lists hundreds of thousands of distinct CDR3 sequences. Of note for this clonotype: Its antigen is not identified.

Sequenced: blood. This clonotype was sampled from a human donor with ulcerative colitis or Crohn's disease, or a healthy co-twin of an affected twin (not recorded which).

The CDR3 sequence is CASSPAGETQYF. The chain links TRBV7-7 to TRBJ2-5; TCRdb outputs TRBD2, but without DNA this stays unchecked. Germline assignment: CDR1 SSHAT and CDR2 FNYEAQ (reference sequence). There are 12 residues in the CDR3.